The sample holds many counts of the clone carrying this T cell receptor (beta chain). The target antigen is unknown. This library used approximately 0.4 ug RNA and molecular barcoded adaptors spanning alpha/delta and beta/gamma chains. From the reads, TCRdb called clonotypes with MiXCR, one entry per CDR3 protein. The profile shows 85,000 or so distinct CDR3 sequences, around 12% of them singletons. These data are taken from a study of read filtering for tumor transcriptome and immune sequencing. Study-wide context: R-ISS stage counts were fewer than ten for I, around 17 for II, roughly seven for III.

Study-wide findings and caveats: Approximately 82% of IR-seq clonotypes had a single read, yet these held about 3.5% of reads.

This CDR3 is 12 amino acids long. Germline CDR1 and CDR2: LGHDT and YNNKEL (reference sequence). Trimming removed 1 base at V and 6 bases at J, with 7 bases between. This clonotype originated in a donor at least 40 years old with multiple myeloma. The J gene is TRBJ2-7, the V gene TRBV3-1; D gene unclear. The sequencing sample was made of a population of CD138-negative cells sorted from bone marrow. CDR3 amino acids: CASSQAQLEQYF. The CDR3 nucleotides are TGTGCCAGCAGCCAAGCACAACTCGAGCAGTACTTC.